This record covers a single T cell receptor (beta chain). Its matching antigen is unknown. The data originate from a study of T-cell reconstitution after alpha-beta-depleted transplantation in children. Broader study findings: Several hundred expanded graft clones reportedly supplied alpha-beta T cells about two months after transplant. Some patients owed their high day-60 TCRbeta diversity to surviving recipient T cells and thymic progenitors. After one year, T-cell counts and TCRbeta diversity mostly came from new T cells.

There are 16 residues in the CDR3. V lost 5 bases, J lost 0 bases, and 13 bases lay in between. Germline assignment: CDR1 SGHTA and CDR2 FQGNSA. Unique molecular identifiers were incorporated into the prepared TCRbeta library. TCRdb re-called the PCR reads with MiXCR, one entry per CDR3 protein. The repertoire holds around 960,000 distinct CDR3 sequences, roughly 29% seen once, with approximately 30% in the top ten. This receptor was identified in a boy under two years old who had a stem cell transplant for SCID, so the T cells may come from the graft donor. This chain links TRBV7-2 with TRBJ2-2; weak D call: TRBD1 (6 bases). The sequences come from PBMCs, mostly from graft donor cells, collected 360 days after TCRalphabeta/CD19-depleted stem cell transplant. The CDR3 is CASSPMGQTNTGELFF. CDR3 sequence (DNA): TGTGCCAGCAGCCCCATGGGACAAACGAACACCGGGGAGCTGTTTTTT.